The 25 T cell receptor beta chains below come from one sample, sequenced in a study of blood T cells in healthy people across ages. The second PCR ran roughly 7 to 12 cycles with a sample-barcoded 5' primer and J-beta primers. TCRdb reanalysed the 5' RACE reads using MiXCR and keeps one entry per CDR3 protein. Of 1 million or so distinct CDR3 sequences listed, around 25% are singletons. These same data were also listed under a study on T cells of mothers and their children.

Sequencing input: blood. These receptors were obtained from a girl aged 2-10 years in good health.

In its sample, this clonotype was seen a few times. CDR3 nucleotides: TGCAGTGCTAGCAACCAGGGCGCAGATACGCAGTATTTT. Residues: CSASNQGADTQYF. The chain employs TRBV20-1 and TRBJ2-3; TRBD1 is a possible D gene (5 bases). Per germline, CDR1 DFQATT and CDR2 SNEGSKA (reference sequence). The CDR3 is 13 amino acids. The V and J ends lost 3 bases and 4 bases respectively, with 11 bases between them.

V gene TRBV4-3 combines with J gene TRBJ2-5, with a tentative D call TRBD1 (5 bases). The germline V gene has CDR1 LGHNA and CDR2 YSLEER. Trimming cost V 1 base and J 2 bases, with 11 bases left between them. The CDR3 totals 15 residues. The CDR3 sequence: CASSQGTTPQETQYF. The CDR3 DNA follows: TGCGCCAGCAGCCAAGGGACAACACCACAAGAGACCCAGTACTTC.

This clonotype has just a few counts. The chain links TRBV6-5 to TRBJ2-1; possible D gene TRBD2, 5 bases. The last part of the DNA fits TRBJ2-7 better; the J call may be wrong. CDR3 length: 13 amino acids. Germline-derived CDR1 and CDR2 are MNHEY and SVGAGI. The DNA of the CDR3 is TGTGCCAGCAGTTACTCTGGGGAGTACGAGCAGTACTTC. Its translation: CASSYSGEYEQYF.

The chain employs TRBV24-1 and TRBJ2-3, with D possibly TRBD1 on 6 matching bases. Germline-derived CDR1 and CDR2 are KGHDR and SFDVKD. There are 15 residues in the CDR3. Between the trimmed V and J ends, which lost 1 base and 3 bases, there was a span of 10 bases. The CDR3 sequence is CATSDFRTATDTQYF. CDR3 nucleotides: TGTGCCACCAGTGATTTTCGGACAGCGACAGATACGCAGTATTTT.

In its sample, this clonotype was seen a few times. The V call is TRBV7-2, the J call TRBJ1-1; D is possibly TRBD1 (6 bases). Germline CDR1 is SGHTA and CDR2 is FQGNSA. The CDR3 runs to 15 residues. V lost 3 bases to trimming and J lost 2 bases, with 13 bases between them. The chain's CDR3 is CASSFSTGFNTEAFF. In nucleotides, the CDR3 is TGTGCCAGCAGCTTCTCGACAGGTTTTAACACTGAAGCTTTCTTT.

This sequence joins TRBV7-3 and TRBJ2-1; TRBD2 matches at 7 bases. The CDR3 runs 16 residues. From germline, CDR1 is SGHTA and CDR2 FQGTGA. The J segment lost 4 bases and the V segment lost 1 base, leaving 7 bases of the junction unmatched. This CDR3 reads CASSLIAGVEYNEQFF. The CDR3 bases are TGTGCCAGCAGCTTAATTGCGGGGGTGGAGTACAATGAGCAGTTCTTC.

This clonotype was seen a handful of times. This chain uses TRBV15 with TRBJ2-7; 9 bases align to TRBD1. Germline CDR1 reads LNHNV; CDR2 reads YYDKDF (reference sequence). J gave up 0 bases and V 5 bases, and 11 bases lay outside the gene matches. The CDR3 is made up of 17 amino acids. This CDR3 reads CATSWGQGGGSSYEQYF. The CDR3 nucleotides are TGTGCCACCAGCTGGGGACAGGGAGGGGGTAGCTCCTACGAGCAGTACTTC.

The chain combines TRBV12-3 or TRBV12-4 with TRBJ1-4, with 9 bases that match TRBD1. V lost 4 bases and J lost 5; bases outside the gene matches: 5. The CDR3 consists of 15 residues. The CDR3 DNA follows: TGTGCCAGCAGTTCGTCGACAGGGGGGAATGAAAAACTGTTTTTT. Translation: CASSSSTGGNEKLFF.

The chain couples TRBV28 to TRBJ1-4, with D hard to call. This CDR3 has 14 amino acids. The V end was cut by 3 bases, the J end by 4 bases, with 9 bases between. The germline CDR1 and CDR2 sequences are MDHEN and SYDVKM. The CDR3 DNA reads TGTGCCAGCAGTTTGGCCGGATATAATGAAAAACTGTTTTTT. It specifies CASSLAGYNEKLFF.

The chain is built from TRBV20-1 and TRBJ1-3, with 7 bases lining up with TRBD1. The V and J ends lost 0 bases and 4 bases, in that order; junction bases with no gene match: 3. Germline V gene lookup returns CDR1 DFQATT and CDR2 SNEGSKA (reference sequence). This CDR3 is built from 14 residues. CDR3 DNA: TGCAGTGCTAGAGAGGGGACAGCGGGAAACACCATATATTTT. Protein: CSAREGTAGNTIYF.

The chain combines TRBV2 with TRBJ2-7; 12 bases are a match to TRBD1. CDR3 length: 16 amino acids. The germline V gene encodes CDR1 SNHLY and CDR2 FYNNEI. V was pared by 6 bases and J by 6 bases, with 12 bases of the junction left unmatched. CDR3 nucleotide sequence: TGTGCCAGCAGCTCGGGACAGGGGGCACCCGTGGTCGAGCAGTACTTC. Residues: CASSSGQGAPVVEQYF.

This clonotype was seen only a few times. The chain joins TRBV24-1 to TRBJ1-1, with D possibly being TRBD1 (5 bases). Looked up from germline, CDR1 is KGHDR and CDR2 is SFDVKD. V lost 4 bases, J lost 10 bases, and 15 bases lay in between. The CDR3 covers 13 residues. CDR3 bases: TGTGCCACCAGTGACACGGGGCCTAAACCAGCTTTCTTT. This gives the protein CATSDTGPKPAFF.

DNA of the CDR3: TGTGCCAGCAGCTTCAGTACTCTATCTCCCTTCGGTGAGCAGTTCTTC. As protein: CASSFSTLSPFGEQFF. This sequence joins TRBV11-2 and TRBJ2-1; no clear D. V gave up 3 bases and J gave up 9 bases, with 21 bases separating them. Germline V gene sequence: CDR1 SGHAT, CDR2 FQNNGV. The CDR3 contains 16 residues.

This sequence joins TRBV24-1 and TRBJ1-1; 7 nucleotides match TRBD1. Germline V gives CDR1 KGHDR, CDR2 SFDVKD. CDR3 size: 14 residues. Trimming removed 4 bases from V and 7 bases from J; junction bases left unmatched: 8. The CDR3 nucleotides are TGTGCCACCAGTGACACCTCGACAGGGAATGAAGCTTTCTTT. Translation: CATSDTSTGNEAFF.

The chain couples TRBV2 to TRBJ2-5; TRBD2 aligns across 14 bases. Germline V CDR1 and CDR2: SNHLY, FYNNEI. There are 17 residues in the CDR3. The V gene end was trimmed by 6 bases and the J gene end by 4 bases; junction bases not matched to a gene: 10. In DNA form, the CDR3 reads TGTGCCAGCAGACTGACTAGCGGGGGGGCCTCGGTAGAGACCCAGTACTTC. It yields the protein CASRLTSGGASVETQYF.

CDR3 region: CASSGIVGDLLTPGGGELFF. The CDR3 DNA reads as TGTGCCAGCTCCGGAATCGTAGGGGACCTCTTGACACCAGGAGGCGGGGAGCTGTTTTTT. The chain carries TRBV9 and TRBJ2-2; D possibly uses TRBD1 or TRBD2 (5 bases each). There are 20 residues in the CDR3. Deletions cut 7 bases from V and 7 bases from J, with 35 bases between. Germline CDR1 reads SGDLS; CDR2 reads YYNGEE.

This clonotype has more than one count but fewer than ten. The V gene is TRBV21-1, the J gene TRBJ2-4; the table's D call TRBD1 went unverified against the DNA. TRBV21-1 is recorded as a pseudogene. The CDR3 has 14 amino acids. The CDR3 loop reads CANSGGQTKNIQYF. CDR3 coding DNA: TGTGCCAACAGCGGGGGACAGACTAAAAACATTCAGTACTTC.

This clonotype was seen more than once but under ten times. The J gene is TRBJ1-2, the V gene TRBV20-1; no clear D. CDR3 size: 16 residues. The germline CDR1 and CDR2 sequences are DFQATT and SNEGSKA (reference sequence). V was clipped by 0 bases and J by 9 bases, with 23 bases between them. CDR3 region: CSARDLEVRVGSSYTF. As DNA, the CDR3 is TGCAGTGCTAGAGATCTTGAAGTACGGGTCGGCTCAAGCTACACCTTC.

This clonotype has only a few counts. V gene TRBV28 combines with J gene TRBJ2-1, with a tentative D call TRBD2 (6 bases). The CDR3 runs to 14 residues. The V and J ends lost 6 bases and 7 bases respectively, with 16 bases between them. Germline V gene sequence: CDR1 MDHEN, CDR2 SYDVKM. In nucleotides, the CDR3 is TGTGCCAGCAGCCACCTGGGGGGTGTAAATGAGCAGTTCTTC. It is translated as CASSHLGGVNEQFF. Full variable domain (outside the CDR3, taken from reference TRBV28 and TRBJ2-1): DVKVTQSSRYLVKRTGEKVFLECVQDMDHENMFWYRQDPGLGLRLIYFSYDVKMKEKGDIPEGYSVSREKKERFSLILESASTNQTSMYLCASSHLGGVNEQFFGPGTRLTVL.

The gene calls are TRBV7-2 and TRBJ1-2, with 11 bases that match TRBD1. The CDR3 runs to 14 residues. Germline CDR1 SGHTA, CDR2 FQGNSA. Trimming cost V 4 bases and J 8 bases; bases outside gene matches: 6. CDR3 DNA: TGTGCCAGCAGCTCAGGACAGGGGGCAGTCGGCTACACCTTC. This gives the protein CASSSGQGAVGYTF. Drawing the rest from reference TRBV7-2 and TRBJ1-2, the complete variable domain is GAGVSQSPSNKVTEKGKDVELRCDPISGHTALYWYRQSLGQGLEFLIYFQGNSAPDKSGLPSDRFSAERTGGSVSTLTIQRTQQEDSAVYLCASSSGQGAVGYTFGSGTRLTVV.

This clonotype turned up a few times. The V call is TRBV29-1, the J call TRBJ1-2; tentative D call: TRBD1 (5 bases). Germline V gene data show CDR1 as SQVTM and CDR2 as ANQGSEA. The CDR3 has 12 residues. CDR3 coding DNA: TGCAGTGAGGGGAAAAGCAACTATGGCTACACCTTC. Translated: CSEGKSNYGYTF.

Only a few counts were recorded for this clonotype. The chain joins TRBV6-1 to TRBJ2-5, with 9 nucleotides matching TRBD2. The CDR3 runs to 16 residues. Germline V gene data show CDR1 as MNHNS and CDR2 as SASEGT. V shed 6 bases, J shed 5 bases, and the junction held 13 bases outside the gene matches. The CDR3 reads CASSPRVAGDRETQYF. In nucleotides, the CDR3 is TGTGCCAGCAGCCCAAGGGTAGCGGGAGACAGGGAGACCCAGTACTTC.

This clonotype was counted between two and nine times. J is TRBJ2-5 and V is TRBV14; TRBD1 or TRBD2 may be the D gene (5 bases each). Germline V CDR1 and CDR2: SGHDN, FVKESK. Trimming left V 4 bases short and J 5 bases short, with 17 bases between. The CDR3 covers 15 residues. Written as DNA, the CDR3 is TGTGCCAGCAGCCCCCCTTCGGGGCAGGTGGAGACCCAGTACTTC. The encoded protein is CASSPPSGQVETQYF. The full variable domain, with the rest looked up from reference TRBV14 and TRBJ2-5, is EAGVTQFPSHSVIEKGQTVTLRCDPISGHDNLYWYRRVMGKEIKFLLHFVKESKQDESGMPNNRFLAERTGGTYSTLKVQPAELEDSGVYFCASSPPSGQVETQYFGPGTRLLVL.

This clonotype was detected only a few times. The CDR3 protein is CASSPQLRAANTGELFF. The CDR3 nucleotides are TGTGCCAGCAGCCCCCAACTTCGGGCTGCAAACACCGGGGAGCTGTTTTTT. The chain has TRBV9 and TRBJ2-2; D gene uncertain. CDR1 and CDR2 (germline): SGDLS, YYNGEE. Between the trimmed V and J ends, which lost 4 bases and 2 bases, there was a span of 18 bases. The CDR3 consists of 17 residues.

This chain's CDR3 is CASQRGGNEQYF. CDR3 DNA sequence: TGTGCCAGCCAACGCGGGGGAAACGAGCAGTACTTC. This sequence joins TRBV12-3 or TRBV12-4 and TRBJ2-7; 7 bases match TRBD2. The CDR3 sequence is 12 residues long. The V segment lost 8 bases and the J segment 5 bases; nucleotides outside the gene matches: 6.